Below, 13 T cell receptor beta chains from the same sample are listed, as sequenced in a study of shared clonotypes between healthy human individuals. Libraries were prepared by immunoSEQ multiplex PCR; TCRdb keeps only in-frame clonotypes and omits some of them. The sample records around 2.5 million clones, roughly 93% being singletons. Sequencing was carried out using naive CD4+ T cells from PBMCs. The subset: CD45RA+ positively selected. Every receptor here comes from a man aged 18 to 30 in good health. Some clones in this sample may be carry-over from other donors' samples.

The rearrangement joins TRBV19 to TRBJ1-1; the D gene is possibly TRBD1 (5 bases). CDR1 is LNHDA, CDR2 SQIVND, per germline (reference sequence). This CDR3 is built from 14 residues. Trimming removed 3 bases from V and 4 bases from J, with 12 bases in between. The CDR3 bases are TGTGCCAGTAGTATGGTCAGGGAAGGCACTGAAGCTTTCTTT. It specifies CASSMVREGTEAFF.

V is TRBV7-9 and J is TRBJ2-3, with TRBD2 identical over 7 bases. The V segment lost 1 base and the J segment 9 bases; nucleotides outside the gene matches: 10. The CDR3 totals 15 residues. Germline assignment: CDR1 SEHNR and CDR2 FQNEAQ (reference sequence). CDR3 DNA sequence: TGTGCCAGCAGCTTAGACGAAAACGGGAGGAGGACGCAGTATTTT. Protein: CASSLDENGRRTQYF. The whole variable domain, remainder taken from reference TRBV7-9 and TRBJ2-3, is DTGVSQNPRHKITKRGQNVTFRCDPISEHNRLYWYRQTLGQGPEFLTYFQNEAQLEKSRLLSDRFSAERPKGSFSTLEIQRTEQGDSAMYLCASSLDENGRRTQYFGPGTRLTVL.

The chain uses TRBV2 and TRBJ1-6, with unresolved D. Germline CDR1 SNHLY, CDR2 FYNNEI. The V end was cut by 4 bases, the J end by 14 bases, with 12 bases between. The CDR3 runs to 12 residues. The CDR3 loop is CASSVTAETLHF. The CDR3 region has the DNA TGTGCCAGCAGTGTTACCGCGGAGACCCTCCACTTT.

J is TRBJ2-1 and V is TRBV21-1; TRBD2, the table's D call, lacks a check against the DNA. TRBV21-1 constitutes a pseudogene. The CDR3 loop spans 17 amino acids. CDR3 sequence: CASPGLATPSAGNEQFF. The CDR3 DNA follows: TGTGCCAGCCCGGGACTAGCGACTCCTTCGGCGGGCAATGAGCAGTTCTTC.

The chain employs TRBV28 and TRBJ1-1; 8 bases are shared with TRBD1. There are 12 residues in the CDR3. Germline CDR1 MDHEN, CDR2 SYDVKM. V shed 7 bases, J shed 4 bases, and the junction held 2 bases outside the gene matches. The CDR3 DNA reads TGTGCCAGCATCACAGGGGGCACTGAAGCTTTCTTT. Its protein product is CASITGGTEAFF.

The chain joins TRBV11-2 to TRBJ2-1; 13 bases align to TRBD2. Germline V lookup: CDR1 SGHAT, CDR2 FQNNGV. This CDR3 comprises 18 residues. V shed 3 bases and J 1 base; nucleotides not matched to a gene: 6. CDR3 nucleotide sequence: TGTGCCAGCAGCTTGAGACTAGCGGGAGGCGCATCCTACAATGAGCAGTTCTTC. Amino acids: CASSLRLAGGASYNEQFF.

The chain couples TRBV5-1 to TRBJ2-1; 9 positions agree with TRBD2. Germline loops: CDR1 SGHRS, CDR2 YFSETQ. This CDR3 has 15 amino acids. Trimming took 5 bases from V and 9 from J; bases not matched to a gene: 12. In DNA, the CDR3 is TGCGCCAGCAGGCTCAGGGGCGGGAGGGGGAGTGAGCAGTTCTTC. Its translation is CASRLRGGRGSEQFF.

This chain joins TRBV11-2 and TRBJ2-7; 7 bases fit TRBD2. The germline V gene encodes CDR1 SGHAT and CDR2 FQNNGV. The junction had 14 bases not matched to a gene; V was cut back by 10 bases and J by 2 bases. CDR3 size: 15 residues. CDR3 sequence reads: CATSGGRGGPYEQYF. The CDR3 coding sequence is TGTGCCACCTCCGGGGGGAGGGGAGGGCCCTACGAGCAGTACTTC.

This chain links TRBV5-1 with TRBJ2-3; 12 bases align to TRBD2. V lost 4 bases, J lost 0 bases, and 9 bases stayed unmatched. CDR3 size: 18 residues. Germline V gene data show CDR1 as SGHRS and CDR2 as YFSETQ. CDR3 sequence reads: CASSLGLAGYSSTDTQYF. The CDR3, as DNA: TGCGCCAGCAGCCTAGGACTAGCGGGGTATTCTAGCACAGATACGCAGTATTTT.

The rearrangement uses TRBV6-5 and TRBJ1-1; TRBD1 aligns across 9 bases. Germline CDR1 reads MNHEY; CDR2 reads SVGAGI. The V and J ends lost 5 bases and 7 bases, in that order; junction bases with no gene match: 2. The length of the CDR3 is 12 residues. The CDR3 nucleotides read TGTGCCAGCAGTCGGGGACAGGGTGAAGCTTTCTTT. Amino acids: CASSRGQGEAFF.

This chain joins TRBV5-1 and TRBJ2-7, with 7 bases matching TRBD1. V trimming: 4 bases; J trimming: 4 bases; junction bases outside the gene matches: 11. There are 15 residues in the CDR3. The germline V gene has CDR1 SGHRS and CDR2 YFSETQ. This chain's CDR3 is CASSPYSPTGYEQYF. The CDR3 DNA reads TGCGCCAGCAGCCCTTATTCCCCGACAGGGTACGAGCAGTACTTC.

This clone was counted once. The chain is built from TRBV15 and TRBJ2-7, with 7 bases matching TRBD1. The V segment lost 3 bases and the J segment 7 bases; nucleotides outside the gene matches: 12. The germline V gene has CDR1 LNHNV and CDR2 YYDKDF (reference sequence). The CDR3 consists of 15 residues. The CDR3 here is CATSRSTGARGEQYF. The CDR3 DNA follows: TGTGCCACCAGCAGGTCAACAGGGGCCAGAGGGGAGCAGTACTTC.

As DNA, the CDR3 is TGCGCCAGCAGCCTACGTCCCGGGACAGGGTACGAGCAGTACTTC. Translating it yields CASSLRPGTGYEQYF. The chain links TRBV5-1 to TRBJ2-7; 9 bases fit TRBD1. In germline, CDR1 is SGHRS, CDR2 YFSETQ. The CDR3 has 15 residues. V gave up 4 bases and J gave up 4 bases; unmatched junction bases: 9.